The source of this TCR beta chain is a study of blood T cell repertoires in COVID-19 (dated by TCRdb to 2018 to 2020). Background on the whole study: Samples covering the acute and convalescent phases of COVID-19 were provided by collaborators in the United States, Italy and Spain. The material from the prospective study consisted of cDNA or gDNA derived from T cells, B-cell-depleted T cells, or PBMCs. The dataset comprised deeply sampled blood TCRbeta repertoires from subjects exposed to, actively infected with, or recovered from COVID-19. A freely available public database, intended as a resource for researchers studying the immune response to SARS-CoV-2, is where the repertoires were released. The samples were drawn from the first 160 participants of the ongoing ImmuneRACE study and from over 950 subjects provided by 6 global collaborators. Nearly every sample came with metadata listing a de-identified subject ID, COVID-19 status, age in years and sex. Where available, HLA class I and class II types were obtained from metadata supplied by the sample provider rather than from assay-based typing. The full study reports these points: The amount of clinical and demographic metadata varied by source and participant and was provided uncurated.

TCRbeta CDR3 regions were amplified from genomic DNA by means of the immunoSEQ Assay, a bias-controlled multiplex PCR. Per the authors' processing: The number of nucleated cells in each sample was estimated from the amplification of reference gene primers within the assay. To quantify the absolute abundance of each unique TCRbeta CDR3 rearrangement, sequence reads were collapsed and filtered. For each sample, productive Simpson clonality was calculated as the square root of Simpson's diversity index across productive rearrangements. TCRdb retrieved this table from immuneACCESS and kept in-frame rearrangements only. Not all clones are present; in checked studies, unresolved V genes account for under half, and no reason is known for the remainder. V, J and clone size were drawn from that table, and D and trimming were deduced from the DNA. The sample has about 88,000 clones on record, roughly 90% of them singletons. The ten largest clonotypes hold approximately 1.8% of the sample.

Comment on this clone: The clone's antigen remains unknown. The input lacks base qualities; no much larger clone sits a single base away.

From the cysteine up to the phenylalanine, the CDR3 has a length of 16 residues. Just the 48-base CDR3 DNA is kept, in frame starting at base 1. From a lookup of the germline V gene, CDR1 and CDR2 are SGHRS and YFSETQ. From V the trimming removes 10 bases and from J it removes 1 base, while the gene matches leave 12 bases of the junction unaccounted for. Each collaborating institution followed its own protocols to collect whole blood in K2EDTA tubes. Collaborator samples were shipped for TCRbeta analysis as frozen whole blood, isolated PBMCs, or DNA extracted from either sample type. The specimen was peripheral blood. The sequence was obtained from a man between 60 and 70 years old with acute or convalescent COVID-19. This sequence uses TRBV5-1 and TRBJ2-2; 8 bases in the middle match TRBD2. The sequenced DNA: TGCGCCCGCCGCGCCGGGGGGGTGATGAACACCGGGGAGCTGTTTTTT. It is translated as CARRAGGVMNTGELFF.